Given below is one T cell receptor (beta chain) in context. Its antigen is unidentified. One junction end does not reproduce the germline sequence, and a read error may be involved. Via MiXCR, TCRdb re-called the 5' RACE reads, giving one row per CDR3 protein. The sample has approximately 5,300 distinct CDR3 sequences, approximately 30% seen once. The germline CDR1 and CDR2 sequences are SGHTA and FQGNSA. There are 15 residues in the CDR3. Findings and limits, study-wide: The larger cohort examined one V-J beta rearrangement, not whole repertoires. Tumor-infiltrating Treg TCR alpha and beta sequences overlapped most with tumor naive CD4+ T cells, then blood naive.

This chain joins TRBV7-2 and TRBJ1-2; D might be TRBD1 (5 bases). Sequenced input: memory CD4+ T cells sorted from a lymph node. Subset specified: memory CD4+ T cells, CD4+CD45RO+CD25-. The source is a female donor with breast cancer. CDR3 region: CASSSGLGRDYGHTF. The CDR3 nucleotides read TGTGCCAGCAGCTCCGGACTAGGAAGGGACTATGGCCACACCTTC. Combining the CDR3 with reference TRBV7-2 and TRBJ1-2 gives the whole variable domain GAGVSQSPSNKVTEKGKDVELRCDPISGHTALYWYRQSLGQGLEFLIYFQGNSAPDKSGLPSDRFSAERTGGSVSTLTIQRTQQEDSAVYLCASSSGLGRDYGHTFGSGTRLTVV.